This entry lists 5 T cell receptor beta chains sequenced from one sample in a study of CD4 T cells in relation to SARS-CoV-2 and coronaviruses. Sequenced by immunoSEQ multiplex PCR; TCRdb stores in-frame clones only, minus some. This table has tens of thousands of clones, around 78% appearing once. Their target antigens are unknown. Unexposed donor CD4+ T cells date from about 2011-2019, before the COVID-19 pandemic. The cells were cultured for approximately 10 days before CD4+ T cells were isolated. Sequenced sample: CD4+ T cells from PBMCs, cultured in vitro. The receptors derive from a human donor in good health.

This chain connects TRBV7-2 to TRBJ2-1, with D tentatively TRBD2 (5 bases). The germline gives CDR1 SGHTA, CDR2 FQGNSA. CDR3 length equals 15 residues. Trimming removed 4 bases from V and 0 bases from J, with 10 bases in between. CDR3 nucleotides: TGTGCCAGCAGCTCACAGCGGAGCTCCTACAATGAGCAGTTCTTC. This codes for CASSSQRSSYNEQFF.

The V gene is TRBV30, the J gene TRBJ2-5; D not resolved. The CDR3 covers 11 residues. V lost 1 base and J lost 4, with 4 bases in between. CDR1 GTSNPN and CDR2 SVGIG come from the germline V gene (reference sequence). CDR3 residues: CAWSGGETQYF. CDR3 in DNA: TGTGCCTGGAGTGGAGGAGAGACCCAGTACTTC.

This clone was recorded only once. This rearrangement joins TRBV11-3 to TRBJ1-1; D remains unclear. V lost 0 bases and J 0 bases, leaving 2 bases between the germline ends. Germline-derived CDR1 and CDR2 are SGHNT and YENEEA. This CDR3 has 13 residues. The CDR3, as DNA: TGTGCCAGCAGCTTAGAAATGAACACTGAAGCTTTCTTT. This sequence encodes CASSLEMNTEAFF.

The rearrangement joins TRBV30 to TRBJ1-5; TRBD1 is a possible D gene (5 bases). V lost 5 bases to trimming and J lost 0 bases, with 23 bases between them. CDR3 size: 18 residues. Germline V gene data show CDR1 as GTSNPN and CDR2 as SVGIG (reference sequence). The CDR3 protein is CAWGGSRTVEYSNQPQHF. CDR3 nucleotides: TGTGCCTGGGGGGGATCACGGACGGTGGAATATAGCAATCAGCCCCAGCATTTT.

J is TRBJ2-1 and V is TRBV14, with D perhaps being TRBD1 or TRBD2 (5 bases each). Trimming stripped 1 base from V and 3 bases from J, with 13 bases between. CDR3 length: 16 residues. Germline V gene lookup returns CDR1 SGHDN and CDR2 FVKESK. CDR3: CASSQVPGPLYNEQFF. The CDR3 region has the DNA TGTGCCAGCAGCCAAGTTCCGGGACCGCTCTACAATGAGCAGTTCTTC.